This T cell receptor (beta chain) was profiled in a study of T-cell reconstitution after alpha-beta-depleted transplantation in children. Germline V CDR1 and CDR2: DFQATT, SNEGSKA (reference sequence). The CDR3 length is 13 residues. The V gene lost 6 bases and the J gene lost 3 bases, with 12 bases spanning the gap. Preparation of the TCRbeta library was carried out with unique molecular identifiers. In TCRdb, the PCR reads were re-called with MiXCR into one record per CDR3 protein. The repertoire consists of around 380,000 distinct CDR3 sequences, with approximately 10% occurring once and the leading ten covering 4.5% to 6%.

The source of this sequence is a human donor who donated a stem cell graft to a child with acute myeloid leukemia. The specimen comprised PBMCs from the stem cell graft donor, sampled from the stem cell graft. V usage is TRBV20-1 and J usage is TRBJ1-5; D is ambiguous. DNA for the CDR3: TGCAGTGCAGCAGACGTCAACAATCAGCCCCAGCATTTT. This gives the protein CSAADVNNQPQHF.